This T cell receptor (beta chain) derives from a study of blood T cell repertoires in COVID-19. This clone was seen only once. Germline V gene lookup returns CDR1 SGHTA and CDR2 FQGNSA. V was trimmed by 5 bases and J by 4 bases, leaving 18 bases between them. The length of the CDR3 is 16 residues. Clinical history reported by participants formed the basis on which cohorts were assigned. Donors of Cohort 3 who recovered were those that had two negative PCRs, clearance, or symptom resolution. Repertoires were generated with immunoSEQ multiplex PCR, while TCRdb's copy carries only in-frame clones and drops some. The table includes fewer than 200,000 clones, around 78% detected once.

The genes are TRBV7-2 and TRBJ2-1; D possibly corresponds to TRBD2 (5 bases). This TCR was sampled from a woman aged 45-65 years who had recovered from COVID-19. The sequenced material came from PBMCs or T cells enriched from blood (not recorded which). The CDR3 nucleotides are TGTGCCAGCAGCACCCGGGATTCGGTTAGGTACAATGAGCAGTTCTTC. It encodes CASSTRDSVRYNEQFF.